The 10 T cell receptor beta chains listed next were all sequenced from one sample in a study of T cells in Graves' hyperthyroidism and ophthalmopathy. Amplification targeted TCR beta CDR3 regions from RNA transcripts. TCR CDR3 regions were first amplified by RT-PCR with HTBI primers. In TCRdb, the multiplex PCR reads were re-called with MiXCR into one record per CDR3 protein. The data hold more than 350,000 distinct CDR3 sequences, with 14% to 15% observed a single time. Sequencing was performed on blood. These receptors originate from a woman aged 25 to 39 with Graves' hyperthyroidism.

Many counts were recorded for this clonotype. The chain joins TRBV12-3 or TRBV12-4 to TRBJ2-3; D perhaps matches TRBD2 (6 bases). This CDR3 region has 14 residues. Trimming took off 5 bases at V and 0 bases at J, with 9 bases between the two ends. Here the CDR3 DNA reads TGTGCCAGCAGTCGGAGCGGGAGCACAGATACGCAGTATTTT. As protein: CASSRSGSTDTQYF.

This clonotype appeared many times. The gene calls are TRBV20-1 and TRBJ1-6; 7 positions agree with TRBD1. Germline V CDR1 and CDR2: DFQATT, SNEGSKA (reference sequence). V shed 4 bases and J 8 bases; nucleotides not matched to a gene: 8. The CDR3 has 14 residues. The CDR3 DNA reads TGCAGTGCTACAAGGGGGCCCGAGGATTCACCCCTCCACTTT. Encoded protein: CSATRGPEDSPLHF.

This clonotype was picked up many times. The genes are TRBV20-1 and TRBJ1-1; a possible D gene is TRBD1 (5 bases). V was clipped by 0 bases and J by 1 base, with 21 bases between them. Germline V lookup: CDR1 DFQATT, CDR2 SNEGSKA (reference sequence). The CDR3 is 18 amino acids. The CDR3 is CSARDEWGTRRRNTEAFF. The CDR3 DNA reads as TGCAGTGCTAGAGATGAATGGGGGACCCGGAGGCGGAACACTGAAGCTTTCTTT.

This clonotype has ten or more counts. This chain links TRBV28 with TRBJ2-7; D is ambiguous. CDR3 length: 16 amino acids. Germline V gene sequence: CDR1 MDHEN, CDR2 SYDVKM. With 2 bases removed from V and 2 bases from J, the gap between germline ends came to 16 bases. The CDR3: CASSLAAGRATYEQYF. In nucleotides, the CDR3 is TGTGCCAGCAGTTTAGCGGCCGGAAGGGCCACCTACGAGCAGTACTTC.

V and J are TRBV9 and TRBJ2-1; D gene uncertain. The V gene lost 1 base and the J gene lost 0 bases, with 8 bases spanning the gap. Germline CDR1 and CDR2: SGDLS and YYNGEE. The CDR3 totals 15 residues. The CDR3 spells CASSVQQSSYNEQFF. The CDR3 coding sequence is TGTGCCAGCAGCGTACAACAGAGCTCCTACAATGAGCAGTTCTTC.

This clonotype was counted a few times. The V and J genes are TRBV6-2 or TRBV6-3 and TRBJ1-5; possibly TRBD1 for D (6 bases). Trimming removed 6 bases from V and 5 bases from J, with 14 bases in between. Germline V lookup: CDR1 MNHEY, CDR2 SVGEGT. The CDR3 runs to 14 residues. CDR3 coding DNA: TGTGCCAGCAGCCGGGACACGGGGCATCAGCCCCAGCATTTT. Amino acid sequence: CASSRDTGHQPQHF.

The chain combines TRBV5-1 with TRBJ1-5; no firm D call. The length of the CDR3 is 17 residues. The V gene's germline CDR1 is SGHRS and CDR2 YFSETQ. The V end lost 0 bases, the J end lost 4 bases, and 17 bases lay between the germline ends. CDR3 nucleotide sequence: TGCGCCAGCAGCTTGGCCCACAGTACGGGGTTGAATCAGCCCCAGCATTTT. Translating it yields CASSLAHSTGLNQPQHF.

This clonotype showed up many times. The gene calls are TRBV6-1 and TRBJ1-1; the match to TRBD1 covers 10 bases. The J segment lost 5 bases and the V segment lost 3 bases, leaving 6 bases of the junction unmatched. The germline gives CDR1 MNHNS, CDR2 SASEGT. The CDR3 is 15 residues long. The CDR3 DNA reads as TGTGCCAGCAGTGAGGGGACAGGGGAGGGGACTGAAGCTTTCTTT. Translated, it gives CASSEGTGEGTEAFF.

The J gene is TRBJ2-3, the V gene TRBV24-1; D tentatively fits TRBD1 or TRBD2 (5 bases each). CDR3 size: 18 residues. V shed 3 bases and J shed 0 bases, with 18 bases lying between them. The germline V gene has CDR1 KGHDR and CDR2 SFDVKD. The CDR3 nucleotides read TGTGCCACCAGTGATACCAAGGGACCCCTAACTAGCACAGATACGCAGTATTTT. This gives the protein CATSDTKGPLTSTDTQYF.

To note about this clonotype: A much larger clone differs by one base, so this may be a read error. The DNA for the CDR3 is TGTGCCAGCAGTCGGACAGGGTACACTGAAGCTTTCTTT. Translating it yields CASSRTGYTEAFF. The J gene is TRBJ1-1, the V gene TRBV6-1; 8 bases map to TRBD1. V lost 5 bases, J lost 3 bases, and 2 bases stayed unmatched. The CDR3 covers 13 residues. Germline V gene sequence: CDR1 MNHNS, CDR2 SASEGT.